One sample yielded the 17 T cell receptor beta chains listed below, sequenced in a study of cytomegalovirus exposure and HLA in healthy donors. The PCR ran on 60 Vbeta and 13 Jbeta primers. Assay: immunoSEQ multiplex PCR; the TCRdb copy retains only in-frame clones and omits some. The table has about 130,000 clones, 70% to 80% seen once. Input material: PBMCs. The receptors stem from a man aged 35-49 years in good health and CMV-seropositive.

The J gene is TRBJ2-7, the V gene TRBV30; 9 bases align to TRBD1. Germline lookup yields CDR1 GTSNPN and CDR2 SVGIG (reference sequence). J gave up 3 bases and V 7 bases, and 7 bases lay outside the gene matches. CDR3 length: 13 residues. CDR3 loop: CASKEDRGYEQYF. The CDR3 DNA follows: TGTGCCTCGAAGGAGGACAGGGGCTACGAGCAGTACTTC.

In DNA, the CDR3 is TGTGCCAGCAGTGAATCGGGGAGGTATGGCTACACCTTC. The encoded protein is CASSESGRYGYTF. The rearrangement uses TRBV6-1 and TRBJ1-2; D uncertain. The CDR3 extends over 13 amino acids. The V end lost 2 bases, the J end lost 5 bases, and 9 bases lay between the germline ends. Germline CDR1 is MNHNS and CDR2 is SASEGT.

The chain is built from TRBV5-6 and TRBJ2-7; D gene ambiguous. CDR1 is SGHDT, CDR2 YYEEEE, per germline. V was pared by 3 bases and J by 2 bases, with 15 bases between. This CDR3 comprises 15 residues. The CDR3 here is CASSSYQQMTYEQYF. The CDR3 nucleotides read TGTGCCAGCAGCTCCTACCAACAGATGACCTACGAGCAGTACTTC. The variable domain in full, completed from reference TRBV5-6 and TRBJ2-7, reads DAGVTQSPTHLIKTRGQQVTLRCSPKSGHDTVSWYQQALGQGPQFIFQYYEEEERQRGNFPDRFSGHQFPNYSSELNVNALLLGDSALYLCASSSYQQMTYEQYFGPGTRLTVT.

The chain recombines TRBV27 with TRBJ1-5; D uncertain. Trimming removed 8 bases from V and 8 bases from J, with 7 bases in between. This CDR3 is built from 10 residues. Germline assignment: CDR1 MNHEY and CDR2 SMNVEV (reference sequence). The CDR3, as DNA: TGTGCCAGCGGGAGGAAGCCCCAGCATTTT. Translated: CASGRKPQHF.

This clone appeared a few times. The chain uses TRBV5-1 and TRBJ1-1; 12 nucleotides line up with TRBD1. The CDR3 loop spans 14 amino acids. The junction had 5 bases not matched to a gene; V was cut back by 5 bases and J by 6 bases. CDR1 SGHRS and CDR2 YFSETQ come from the germline V gene. DNA for the CDR3: TGCGCCAGCAGTCCCGGGACAGGGGGCTCTGAAGCTTTCTTT. It encodes CASSPGTGGSEAFF.

Comment on this clone: At the DNA level, this CDR3 is encoded by other sequences in the same sample as well. This chain uses TRBV7-3 with TRBJ1-1; D gene unclear. The CDR3 runs 13 residues. Germline V gene sequence: CDR1 SGHTA, CDR2 FQGTGA. Trimming took 1 base from V and 5 from J, leaving 8 bases between them. The CDR3 loop is CASSLIGGTEAFF. CDR3 DNA: TGTGCCAGCAGCTTAATAGGCGGAACTGAAGCTTTCTTT.

The chain couples TRBV30 to TRBJ1-1, with a possible D match to TRBD1 (6 bases). The germline V and J ends were trimmed by 2 bases and 4 bases, with 8 bases remaining between them. Germline V lookup: CDR1 GTSNPN, CDR2 SVGIG (reference sequence). The length of the CDR3 is 12 residues. In nucleotides, the CDR3 is TGTGCCTGGAGTAGGGGGGGCACTGAAGCTTTCTTT. This translates into CAWSRGGTEAFF.

This clone was observed a handful of times. This sample includes further DNA sequences coding for the same CDR3. The chain combines TRBV27 with TRBJ1-2; D is undetermined. The germline V and J ends were trimmed by 5 bases and 4 bases, with 5 bases remaining between them. CDR3 size: 11 residues. In germline, CDR1 is MNHEY, CDR2 SMNVEV (reference sequence). As DNA, the CDR3 is TGTGCCAGCAGTCCCGGCTATGGCTACACCTTC. Translated, it gives CASSPGYGYTF.

The chain links TRBV19 to TRBJ2-1; TRBD2 matches at 9 bases. CDR1 is LNHDA, CDR2 SQIVND, per germline (reference sequence). This CDR3 has 15 residues. V gave up 4 bases and J gave up 10 bases; unmatched junction bases: 11. The CDR3 region is CASSKGTSGLWEQFF. The CDR3 region has the DNA TGTGCCAGTAGTAAGGGCACTAGCGGGCTTTGGGAGCAGTTCTTC. Drawing the rest from reference TRBV19 and TRBJ2-1, the complete variable domain is DGGITQSPKYLFRKEGQNVTLSCEQNLNHDAMYWYRQDPGQGLRLIYYSQIVNDFQKGDIAEGYSVSREKKESFPLTVTSAQKNPTAFYLCASSKGTSGLWEQFFGPGTRLTVL.

Regarding this clone: Germline and junction disagree at one end, which may indicate a read error. The chain joins TRBV7-9 to TRBJ2-7; tentatively, D is TRBD2 (5 bases). The CDR3 loop spans 13 amino acids. Per the germline V gene, CDR1 is SEHNR and CDR2 is FQNEAQ (reference sequence). CDR3 bases: TGTGTCAGCAGCTCGGGGAACCTCTACGAGCAGTACTTC. The encoded protein is CVSSSGNLYEQYF.

The chain uses TRBV10-2 and TRBJ1-1; D is uncertain. Germline V CDR1 and CDR2: WSHSY, SAAADI. The CDR3 runs to 15 residues. V shed 3 bases and J shed 1 base, with 12 bases lying between them. The DNA for the CDR3 is TGCGCCAGCAGTGAACATAGGCAGGAGAACACTGAAGCTTTCTTT. The encoded protein is CASSEHRQENTEAFF.

V and J are TRBV27 and TRBJ1-5, with 9 bases matching TRBD1. CDR3 length equals 14 residues. With 4 bases clipped from V and 10 bases from J, the junction kept 8 bases outside the gene matches. CDR1 is MNHEY and CDR2 is SMNVEV in the germline V gene (reference sequence). In DNA, the CDR3 is TGTGCCAGCAGTTCACCGGGACAGGGACTCCCCCAGCATTTT. This translates into CASSSPGQGLPQHF.

The gene calls are TRBV2 and TRBJ1-2; 7 nucleotides agree with TRBD1. Germline trimming cut 3 bases from V and 5 bases from J; bases unmatched to any gene: 0. CDR3 size: 12 residues. The germline V gene has CDR1 SNHLY and CDR2 FYNNEI. The CDR3 here is CASSETGYGYTF. CDR3 coding DNA: TGTGCCAGCAGTGAGACAGGGTATGGCTACACCTTC.

Remarks on this clone: Other DNA sequences in this specimen translate into the identical CDR3. The CDR3 loop reads CASSESGHRNQPQHF. The CDR3 DNA reads as TGCGCCAGCAGTGAGTCGGGACACCGAAATCAGCCCCAGCATTTT. The J gene is TRBJ1-5, the V gene TRBV10-2; possibly TRBD1 for D (6 bases). CDR3 length equals 15 residues. CDR1 is WSHSY and CDR2 is SAAADI in the germline V gene. V lost 0 bases and J lost 4, with 10 bases in between.

The V gene is TRBV6-1, the J gene TRBJ1-4; D is unclear. Germline loops: CDR1 MNHNS, CDR2 SASEGT. Trimming removed 6 bases at V and 7 bases at J, with 18 bases between. The CDR3 totals 15 residues. For the CDR3, the DNA is TGTGCCAGCAGCATCGGGTCGACCACGGCTGAAAAACTGTTTTTT. This codes for CASSIGSTTAEKLFF.

The chain uses TRBV27 and TRBJ1-5; D is unclear. Germline CDR1 is MNHEY and CDR2 is SMNVEV (reference sequence). The CDR3 extends over 14 amino acids. V was shortened by 3 bases and J by 7 bases, with 13 bases between the two germline ends. The CDR3 here is CASSLRSSWQPQHF. In DNA, the CDR3 is TGTGCCAGCAGTTTGAGGAGTTCGTGGCAGCCCCAGCATTTT.

The chain uses TRBV12-5 and TRBJ1-3; maybe TRBD1 (5 bases). Trimming removed 6 bases at V and 2 bases at J, with 14 bases between. Germline CDR1 and CDR2: LGHNT and FRNRAP. The CDR3 contains 15 residues. CDR3 DNA: TGTGCTAGTGGCTCGAGGCAGGGCCCTGGAAACACCATATATTTT. Its translation is CASGSRQGPGNTIYF.